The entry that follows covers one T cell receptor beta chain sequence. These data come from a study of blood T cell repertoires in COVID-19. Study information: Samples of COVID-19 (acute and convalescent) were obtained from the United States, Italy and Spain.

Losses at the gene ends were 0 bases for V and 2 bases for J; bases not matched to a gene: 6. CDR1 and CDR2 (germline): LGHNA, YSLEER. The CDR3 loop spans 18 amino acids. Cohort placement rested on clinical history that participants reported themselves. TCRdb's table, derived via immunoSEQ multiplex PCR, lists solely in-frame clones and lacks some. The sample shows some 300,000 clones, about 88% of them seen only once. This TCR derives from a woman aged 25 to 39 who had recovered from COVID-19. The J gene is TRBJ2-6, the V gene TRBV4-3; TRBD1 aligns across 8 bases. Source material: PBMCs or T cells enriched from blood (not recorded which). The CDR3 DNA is TGCGCCAGCAGCCAAGAGGGCAGGGGGCGGACTGGGGCCAACGTCCTGACTTTC. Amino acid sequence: CASSQEGRGRTGANVLTF.